This T cell receptor (beta chain) is from a study of T cells in Graves' hyperthyroidism and ophthalmopathy. V was pared by 4 bases and J by 4 bases, with 10 bases of the junction left unmatched. The CDR3 is 15 amino acids. CDR1 and CDR2 (germline): LNHNV, YYDKDF (reference sequence). Findings of the study overall: Ophthalmopathy was predicted by the model a median of about 6.5 months ahead of onset.

RNA transcripts gave rise to amplified TCR beta CDR3 regions. Initially, a first-round RT-PCR of the TCR CDR3 employed the HTBI primer set. In TCRdb, the multiplex PCR reads were re-called with MiXCR into one record per CDR3 protein. The sample comprises a few hundred thousand distinct CDR3 sequences, about 15% of which are singletons, and about 33% rests with the top ten. Details on this clonotype: Its antigen is not identified.

The chain combines TRBV15 with TRBJ2-7; 7 bases line up with TRBD1. The source of this sequence is a woman between 25 and 40 years old with Graves' hyperthyroidism. Sequenced: blood. CDR3 sequence: CATSKGQDRYYEQYF. In DNA, the CDR3 is TGTGCCACCAGCAAAGGACAGGACAGGTATTACGAGCAGTACTTC.